The T cell receptor beta chain under discussion was sequenced for a study of T cell responses to AZD1222 COVID-19 vaccine. Remarks on this clone: Its specificity is not known.

Pooling covered second doses at about 4 or about 12 weeks. Profiled with immunoSEQ multiplex PCR; TCRdb holds only in-frame clones, not every one. The data contain some 110,000 clones, more than 80% of them singletons. Whole-study results and caveats: Among those given AZD1222, only five or six were seropositive at baseline. Among vaccine-associated CD4 TCRs, coverage spanned spike, with dominance at 160-218 and 743-854. The donors showed a predominance of white British ancestry and of females, with possible underestimation of clonal diversity.

The ends were cut back, 4 bases at V and 0 bases at J, with 13 bases in the middle. CDR3 length: 15 amino acids. Germline V gene data show CDR1 as SEHNR and CDR2 as FQNEAQ (reference sequence). The source of this sequence is an adult who received the AZD1222 COVID-19 vaccine. V and J are TRBV7-9 and TRBJ2-7; TRBD1 is a possible D gene (6 bases). The material sequenced was peripheral blood, taken 28 days after the second AZD1222 dose. CDR3 amino acids: CASSSPGHDSYEQYF. In nucleotides, the CDR3 is TGTGCCAGCAGCTCCCCGGGACACGACTCCTACGAGCAGTACTTC.